This TCR beta chain was captured by sequencing in a study of blood T cell repertoires in COVID-19. As for the study in general: Spain, Italy and the United States supplied samples that represented acute and convalescent COVID-19. Sample material is recorded as cDNA or gDNA derived from T cells, B-cell-depleted T cells, or PBMCs.

Germline CDR1 and CDR2: LNHDA and SQIVND (reference sequence). CDR3 length equals 15 residues. J lost 7 bases, V lost 6 bases, and 10 bases had no gene match. In the original processing: Using reference gene primer amplification, nucleated cell counts were estimated. Generated by immunoSEQ multiplex PCR, the TCRdb table keeps only in-frame clones and is missing some. V, J and clone size are taken as reported in that table, and D and trimming were inferred from the DNA itself. Counted here are about 120,000 clones, roughly 90% occurring once; the ten biggest clones make up roughly 8.1%. The TCR originated in a woman aged 70-85 years who had recovered from COVID-19. The gene calls are TRBV19 and TRBJ1-5, with 9 bases matching TRBD1. Sequenced material: peripheral blood. CDR3 DNA sequence: TGTGCCAGTAGCCTTAGACAGGGGGATATACAGCCCCAGCATTTT. Protein sequence: CASSLRQGDIQPQHF.